The 8 T cell receptor beta chains given below trace back to one sample, sequenced in a study of technical replicates of blood from a few donors. TCRdb's copy holds only in-frame clones and misses some; the assay was immunoSEQ multiplex PCR. The table has about 89,000 clones, about 94% seen once; the top ten hold about 0.25%. Sequencing used T cells isolated from PBMCs. These receptors were taken from a human donor in good health.

This chain joins TRBV19 and TRBJ2-7, with 8 bases identical to TRBD2. The CDR3 has 14 amino acids. Germline CDR1 LNHDA, CDR2 SQIVND (reference sequence). The V and J ends lost 5 bases and 3 bases, in that order; junction bases with no gene match: 6. Here the CDR3 reads CASSVSGTSYEQYF. CDR3 bases: TGTGCCAGTAGTGTCTCCGGGACTAGCTACGAGCAGTACTTC.

This clone appeared a single time. The chain recombines TRBV19 with TRBJ1-2, with TRBD1 matching 10 bases. The CDR3 consists of 17 residues. The germline V gene has CDR1 LNHDA and CDR2 SQIVND (reference sequence). The junction had 13 bases not matched to a gene; V was cut back by 5 bases and J by 4 bases. The CDR3 DNA reads TGTGCCAGTAGTGATGTGGGACAGGGGATACTAGCCTATGGCTACACCTTC. This translates into CASSDVGQGILAYGYTF.

This clone has only one observation. The chain recombines TRBV4-1 with TRBJ1-1, with D perhaps TRBD1 (5 bases). Deletions cut 4 bases from V and 3 bases from J, with 21 bases between. CDR1 is MGHRA and CDR2 is YSYEKL in the germline V gene. The CDR3 is made up of 17 amino acids. CDR3 amino acids: CASSLASFGRGDTEAFF. The CDR3 region has the DNA TGCGCCAGCAGCCTGGCGTCCTTCGGTCGGGGGGACACTGAAGCTTTCTTT.

The chain has TRBV28 and TRBJ1-5; TRBD1 matches at 7 bases. The CDR3 is 14 residues long. Germline V gene lookup returns CDR1 MDHEN and CDR2 SYDVKM. Trimming cost V 5 bases and J 4 bases; bases outside gene matches: 5. In DNA, the CDR3 is TGTGCCAGCAGTATAGGGGGCCTTAATCAGCCCCAGCATTTT. This gives the protein CASSIGGLNQPQHF.

The V gene is TRBV19, the J gene TRBJ1-1, with 11 bases identical to TRBD1. Germline V gives CDR1 LNHDA, CDR2 SQIVND (reference sequence). J lost 1 base, V lost 3 bases, and 4 bases had no gene match. This CDR3 region has 16 residues. The CDR3 protein is CASSIRTGGSNTEAFF. The CDR3 DNA follows: TGTGCCAGTAGTATTAGGACAGGGGGCTCGAACACTGAAGCTTTCTTT. The complete variable domain, with remaining parts taken from reference TRBV19 and TRBJ1-1, reads DGGITQSPKYLFRKEGQNVTLSCEQNLNHDAMYWYRQDPGQGLRLIYYSQIVNDFQKGDIAEGYSVSREKKESFPLTVTSAQKNPTAFYLCASSIRTGGSNTEAFFGQGTRLTVV.

The V gene is TRBV7-9, the J gene TRBJ2-1; 15 bases are a match to TRBD2. The CDR3 totals 15 residues. In germline, CDR1 is SEHNR, CDR2 FQNEAQ (reference sequence). J lost 5 bases, V lost 7 bases, and 3 bases had no gene match. CDR3 loop: CASIRTSGRDNEQFF. The CDR3 nucleotides are TGTGCCAGCATCCGGACTAGCGGGAGGGACAATGAGCAGTTCTTC.

The chain uses TRBV18 and TRBJ2-7; D is unclear. Trimming removed 3 bases from V and 0 bases from J, with 6 bases in between. The CDR3 loop spans 13 amino acids. Germline loops: CDR1 KGHSH, CDR2 LQKENI. CDR3 residues: CASSPSGSYEQYF. The CDR3 coding sequence is TGTGCCAGCTCACCCTCGGGCTCCTACGAGCAGTACTTC.

The chain couples TRBV5-4 to TRBJ2-7; 9 nucleotides line up with TRBD1. With V trimmed by 4 bases and J by 4 bases, 6 bases remained unmatched. Germline V gene sequence: CDR1 SGHNT, CDR2 YYREEE (reference sequence). This CDR3 contains 14 residues. In nucleotides, the CDR3 is TGTGCCAGCAGCCCAGACAGGGGGGGATACGAGCAGTACTTC. Its protein is CASSPDRGGYEQYF.